The clone carrying this TCR beta chain was seen more than once but under ten times. Its specificity is not known. This record belongs to a study of cytomegalovirus exposure and HLA in healthy donors. The CDR3 totals 15 residues. The germline V gene has CDR1 SGHAT and CDR2 FQNNGV. Trimming took 0 bases from V and 8 from J, leaving 16 bases between them. Findings and caveats of the study: Highly shared variants forming one cluster were likely a sequencing artifact.

A multiplex PCR was run with 60 Vbeta primers and 13 Jbeta primers. TCRdb keeps only in-frame clones here, not all; method: immunoSEQ multiplex PCR. The table shows around 150,000 clones, with 75% to 80% occurring only once. This chain connects TRBV11-2 to TRBJ1-1; no clear D. Source material: PBMCs. This clonotype was obtained from a male donor in good health and CMV-seronegative. The CDR3 region is CASSLEGIRGSEAFF. The CDR3 coding sequence is TGTGCCAGCAGCTTAGAGGGGATCCGCGGGTCCGAAGCTTTCTTT.